These 31 T cell receptor beta chains originate from one sample sequenced in a study of human T cells and chemical hapten exposure. The time point denotes: pre-sensitization, week 0. As for treatment: therapeutic diphenylcyclopropenone sensitization with weekly scalp DPC. One entry per CDR3 protein, called by TCRdb with MiXCR from the RACE reads. The table shows about 250,000 distinct CDR3 sequences, with approximately 7.5% occurring only once. The sequenced sample was whole blood, obtained in connection with sensitization to the hapten diphenylcyclopropenone (DPC). These receptors all stem from a man aged 18 to 29 with alopecia areata. Some clones in this sample may be carry-over from other donors' samples.

In this sample, this clonotype turned up a few times. The gene calls are TRBV29-1 and TRBJ2-7; TRBD1 or TRBD2 may be the D gene (5 bases each). The CDR3 is 15 residues long. With 5 bases removed from V and 7 bases from J, the gap between germline ends came to 24 bases. The germline gives CDR1 SQVTM, CDR2 ANQGSEA. Here the CDR3 DNA reads TGCAGCGTTTGGGACGATTGTACGTCTCCGTATGAGCAGTACGTC. The encoded protein is CSVWDDCTSPYEQYV.

This sequence joins TRBV27 and TRBJ1-1; no definite D call. In germline, CDR1 is MNHEY, CDR2 SMNVEV (reference sequence). The CDR3 loop spans 11 amino acids. The V and J ends lost 8 bases and 4 bases respectively, with 8 bases between them. CDR3 amino acids: CASHYATEAFF. The CDR3, as DNA: TGTGCCAGCCATTATGCCACTGAAGCTTTCTTT.

This clonotype was seen more than once but under ten times. The rearrangement joins TRBV5-1 to TRBJ2-3, with D unresolved. In germline, CDR1 is SGHRS, CDR2 YFSETQ. This CDR3 has 16 amino acids. The ends were cut back, 4 bases at V and 1 base at J, with 16 bases in the middle. The chain's CDR3 is CASSPEGDTGTDTQYF. The CDR3 region has the DNA TGCGCCAGCAGCCCGGAAGGTGATACCGGCACAGATACGCAGTATTTT.

This clonotype was observed a few times. V gene TRBV7-2 combines with J gene TRBJ1-6, with D unclear. Germline lookup yields CDR1 SGHTA and CDR2 FQGNSA. Trimming removed 4 bases at V and 4 bases at J, with 11 bases between. The CDR3 is made up of 15 amino acids. Written as DNA, the CDR3 is TGTGCCAGCAGCTCGGAGGGCCGATATAATTCACCCCTCCACTTT. Its protein is CASSSEGRYNSPLHF.

This clonotype appeared a few times. V gene TRBV5-1 combines with J gene TRBJ2-3; 7 nucleotides match TRBD1. Germline V CDR1 and CDR2: SGHRS, YFSETQ. The CDR3 runs 17 residues. With 4 bases clipped from V and 0 bases from J, the junction kept 11 bases outside the gene matches. The CDR3 nucleotides read TGCGCCAGCAGCCTCTACGAGACAGGGTCTAGCACAGATACGCAGTATTTT. Its protein product is CASSLYETGSSTDTQYF. Drawing the rest from reference TRBV5-1 and TRBJ2-3, the complete variable domain is KAGVTQTPRYLIKTRGQQVTLSCSPISGHRSVSWYQQTPGQGLQFLFEYFSETQRNKGNFPGRFSGRQFSNSRSEMNVSTLELGDSALYLCASSLYETGSSTDTQYFGPGTRLTVL.

Many counts were recorded for this clonotype. The chain combines TRBV4-3 with TRBJ1-5; D perhaps matches TRBD1 (6 bases). This CDR3 has 16 amino acids. Trimming took off 0 bases at V and 4 bases at J, with 13 bases between the two ends. Germline lookup yields CDR1 LGHNA and CDR2 YSLEER. CDR3 amino acids: CASSQDDWTVNQPQHF. CDR3 sequence (DNA): TGCGCCAGCAGCCAAGATGACTGGACAGTTAATCAGCCCCAGCATTTT.

The genes are TRBV29-1 and TRBJ2-5, with D perhaps TRBD1 (6 bases). Germline V CDR1 and CDR2: SQVTM, ANQGSEA. The CDR3 loop spans 13 amino acids. The ends were cut back, 8 bases at V and 3 bases at J, with 16 bases in the middle. The CDR3 DNA follows: TGCAGCCATCAGGGGTGGACTGAAGAGACCCAGTACTTC. Translated, it gives CSHQGWTEETQYF.

This clonotype was recorded a few times. The chain recombines TRBV3-1 with TRBJ2-7; the match to TRBD1 covers 12 bases. CDR1 LGHDT and CDR2 YNNKEL come from the germline V gene (reference sequence). This CDR3 has 14 amino acids. The V gene end was trimmed by 3 bases and the J gene end by 5 bases; junction bases not matched to a gene: 2. The CDR3 DNA follows: TGTGCCAGCAGCCAGGGACAGGGGGCCGACGAGCAGTACGTC. Translation: CASSQGQGADEQYV.

The table lists this clonotype with many counts. V is TRBV5-1 and J is TRBJ1-2; 7 bases line up with TRBD1. Germline V lookup: CDR1 SGHRS, CDR2 YFSETQ. Unmatched junction bases numbered 4, after V lost 0 bases and J lost 5 bases. This CDR3 contains 14 residues. The chain's CDR3 is CASSLDGTAYGYTF. The CDR3 region has the DNA TGCGCCAGCAGCTTGGACGGGACAGCGTATGGCTACACCTTC.

There are a few counts of this clonotype. V and J are TRBV11-1 and TRBJ2-5; a weak D match, TRBD2 (5 bases). CDR1 is SGHAT, CDR2 FQDESV, per germline (reference sequence). CDR3 size: 14 residues. V lost 5 bases and J lost 5, with 15 bases in between. The chain's CDR3 is CASSPTLAVETQYF. The DNA for the CDR3 is TGTGCCAGCAGCCCCACCCTAGCTGTGGAGACCCAGTACTTC.

The chain recombines TRBV28 with TRBJ1-2; 8 bases match TRBD1. This CDR3 comprises 16 residues. Germline CDR1 and CDR2: MDHEN and SYDVKM. V gave up 2 bases and J gave up 5 bases; unmatched junction bases: 10. The CDR3 DNA sequence: TGTGCCAGCAGTTTACCCCGAGGAGACAGGGGTTATGGCTACACCTTC. Translated, it gives CASSLPRGDRGYGYTF.

This chain links TRBV29-1 with TRBJ2-7, with D perhaps assigned TRBD1 or TRBD2 (5 bases each). With 7 bases removed from V and 0 bases from J, the gap between germline ends came to 16 bases. The V gene's germline CDR1 is SQVTM and CDR2 ANQGSEA. The CDR3 is 14 residues long. The chain's CDR3 is CSARDGPSSYEQYF. CDR3 nucleotide sequence: TGCAGCGCCCGGGACGGTCCAAGCTCCTACGAGCAGTACTTC.

The V and J genes are TRBV3-1 and TRBJ2-7; TRBD2 matches 10 bases. Looked up from germline, CDR1 is LGHDT and CDR2 is YNNKEL (reference sequence). The trim removed 0 bases at V and 8 bases at J, leaving 10 bases unmatched. The CDR3 has 16 amino acids. CDR3: CASSQDRSGGADKQYF. DNA for the CDR3: TGTGCCAGCAGCCAAGATAGGAGCGGGGGGGCCGACAAGCAGTACTTC.

This clonotype was found many times. J is TRBJ2-1 and V is TRBV28; no definite D call. From germline, CDR1 is MDHEN and CDR2 SYDVKM. The CDR3 runs to 14 residues. Trimming took off 4 bases at V and 2 bases at J, with 9 bases between the two ends. DNA for the CDR3: TGTGCCAGCAGTTATCAGCGTACCTACAATGAGCAGTTCTTC. This codes for CASSYQRTYNEQFF. Full variable domain (missing parts from reference TRBV28 and TRBJ2-1): DVKVTQSSRYLVKRTGEKVFLECVQDMDHENMFWYRQDPGLGLRLIYFSYDVKMKEKGDIPEGYSVSREKKERFSLILESASTNQTSMYLCASSYQRTYNEQFFGPGTRLTVL.

The chain uses TRBV5-1 and TRBJ2-1, with 9 bases lining up with TRBD1. Losses at the gene ends were 4 bases for V and 1 base for J; bases not matched to a gene: 6. Looked up from germline, CDR1 is SGHRS and CDR2 is YFSETQ. The CDR3 loop spans 16 amino acids. CDR3 residues: CASSAGTGRSYNEQFF. The DNA for the CDR3 is TGCGCCAGCAGCGCTGGGACAGGGCGGTCCTACAATGAGCAGTTCTTC.

This clonotype was counted ten times or more. This sequence joins TRBV5-1 and TRBJ2-1; TRBD1 matches at 7 bases. The germline CDR1 and CDR2 sequences are SGHRS and YFSETQ. CDR3 length equals 13 residues. V lost 4 bases to trimming and J lost 5 bases; unmatched junction nucleotides: 3. The CDR3 loop reads CASSGDSDNEQFF. The CDR3 nucleotides read TGCGCCAGCAGCGGGGACAGCGACAATGAGCAGTTCTTC.

V and J are TRBV7-9 and TRBJ2-2, with 9 bases lining up with TRBD1. V lost 1 base, J lost 6 bases, and 6 bases stayed unmatched. CDR3 length: 16 amino acids. Germline V CDR1 and CDR2: SEHNR, FQNEAQ (reference sequence). In DNA, the CDR3 is TGTGCCAGCAGCTTAGTGGACAGGGGAGAGTCCGGGGAGCTGTTTTTT. It specifies CASSLVDRGESGELFF.

The rearrangement joins TRBV20-1 to TRBJ1-2, with D unclear. CDR3 size: 14 residues. The V and J ends lost 0 bases and 4 bases respectively, with 12 bases between them. Germline-derived CDR1 and CDR2 are DFQATT and SNEGSKA (reference sequence). DNA for the CDR3: TGCAGTGCTAGAGAGCACAGTCTCCTCTATGGCTACACCTTC. It codes for CSAREHSLLYGYTF.

This chain joins TRBV20-1 and TRBJ2-4; the match to TRBD1 covers 9 bases. This CDR3 is built from 16 residues. From germline, CDR1 is DFQATT and CDR2 SNEGSKA (reference sequence). V lost 5 bases to trimming and J lost 0 bases; unmatched junction nucleotides: 8. CDR3 sequence reads: CSAVTGGFLAKNIQYF. Written as DNA, the CDR3 is TGCAGTGCTGTGACAGGGGGGTTTTTAGCCAAAAACATTCAGTACTTC.

The rearrangement uses TRBV11-3 and TRBJ2-1; weak D call: TRBD1 (5 bases). The CDR3 covers 14 residues. V dropped 3 bases and J dropped 7 bases, with 13 bases sitting between them. The germline gives CDR1 SGHNT, CDR2 YENEEA. The CDR3 region is CASSFADSSNEQFF. As DNA, the CDR3 is TGTGCCAGCAGCTTTGCCGACAGCTCTAATGAGCAGTTCTTC.

The CDR3 sequence is CSVELGSGEQYV. CDR3 in DNA: TGCAGCGTTGAACTGGGGTCGGGCGAGCAGTACGTC. The V gene is TRBV29-1, the J gene TRBJ2-7; no clear D gene. CDR3 length equals 12 residues. Trimming cost V 2 bases and J 6 bases, with 11 bases left between them. Germline V gene sequence: CDR1 SQVTM, CDR2 ANQGSEA.

This clonotype occurred a few times. The V and J genes are TRBV28 and TRBJ1-4; perhaps TRBD1 as D (5 bases). With 6 bases removed from V and 4 bases from J, the gap between germline ends came to 12 bases. The CDR3 has 14 residues. In germline, CDR1 is MDHEN, CDR2 SYDVKM. CDR3 DNA sequence: TGTGCCAGCAGCTTGAGGGACCTTAATGAAAAACTGTTTTTT. Translation: CASSLRDLNEKLFF.

This clonotype was seen at least ten times. The chain uses TRBV7-3 and TRBJ2-3, with D possibly being TRBD1 (5 bases). Germline loops: CDR1 SGHTA, CDR2 FQGTGA. Deletions cut 1 base from V and 2 bases from J, with 13 bases between. There are 16 residues in the CDR3. Here the CDR3 DNA reads TGTGCCAGCAGCTTAAATAGCAGGGAAAACACAGATACGCAGTATTTT. Protein sequence: CASSLNSRENTDTQYF.

The chain is built from TRBV5-1 and TRBJ1-2; D not resolved. This CDR3 comprises 15 residues. V was clipped by 1 base and J by 6 bases, with 16 bases between them. Per germline, CDR1 SGHRS and CDR2 YFSETQ. The CDR3 coding sequence is TGCGCCAGCAGCTTGTACCTGGGAGCCTCCAATGGCTACACCTTC. Its translation: CASSLYLGASNGYTF. Complete variable domain (other parts from reference TRBV5-1 and TRBJ1-2): KAGVTQTPRYLIKTRGQQVTLSCSPISGHRSVSWYQQTPGQGLQFLFEYFSETQRNKGNFPGRFSGRQFSNSRSEMNVSTLELGDSALYLCASSLYLGASNGYTFGSGTRLTVV.

This clonotype was seen many times. The chain combines TRBV10-3 with TRBJ1-5; D is unresolved. The ends were cut back, 2 bases at V and 7 bases at J, with 9 bases in the middle. The CDR3 contains 13 residues. From germline, CDR1 is ENHRY and CDR2 SYGVKD. Here the CDR3 reads CAISEITAQPQHF. CDR3 in DNA: TGTGCCATCAGTGAGATCACGGCCCAGCCCCAGCATTTT.

This clonotype has at least ten counts. The chain uses TRBV7-9 and TRBJ2-1; TRBD1 matches at 7 bases. Trimming took 5 bases from V and 6 from J; bases not matched to a gene: 16. The germline V gene has CDR1 SEHNR and CDR2 FQNEAQ (reference sequence). The CDR3 runs 17 residues. The CDR3: CASSLLQPTGPFNEQFF. CDR3 bases: TGTGCCAGCAGCCTACTTCAACCGACAGGGCCCTTCAATGAGCAGTTCTTC.

There are a few counts of this clonotype. The chain couples TRBV6-6 to TRBJ2-5, with TRBD1 matching over 9 bases. This CDR3 comprises 16 residues. Germline assignment: CDR1 MNHNY and CDR2 SVGAGI (reference sequence). Trimming removed 0 bases from V and 0 bases from J; junction bases left unmatched: 2. In DNA, the CDR3 is TGTGCCAGCAGTTACTCTGGGACAGGGTACCAAGAGACCCAGTACTTC. Amino acid sequence: CASSYSGTGYQETQYF.

There are a few counts of this clonotype. The chain employs TRBV6-2 or TRBV6-3 and TRBJ1-2; 10 nucleotides line up with TRBD1. This CDR3 spans 15 amino acids. The ends lost 5 bases at V and 2 bases at J; junction bases unmatched: 5. Germline assignment: CDR1 MNHEY and CDR2 SVGEGT. The CDR3 here is CASSQRGQGNYGYTF. In nucleotides, the CDR3 is TGTGCCAGCAGTCAACGGGGACAGGGGAACTATGGCTACACCTTC.

The chain has TRBV5-1 and TRBJ1-1, with D possibly matching TRBD1 (6 bases). This CDR3 has 13 residues. Germline V gene lookup returns CDR1 SGHRS and CDR2 YFSETQ. V shed 7 bases and J shed 2 bases, with 12 bases lying between them. The CDR3 reads CASRGTSNTEAFF. The CDR3 bases are TGCGCCAGCCGAGGGACATCCAACACTGAAGCTTTCTTT. Full variable domain (remainder filled in from reference TRBV5-1 and TRBJ1-1): KAGVTQTPRYLIKTRGQQVTLSCSPISGHRSVSWYQQTPGQGLQFLFEYFSETQRNKGNFPGRFSGRQFSNSRSEMNVSTLELGDSALYLCASRGTSNTEAFFGQGTRLTVV.

V is TRBV29-1 and J is TRBJ2-3, with 8 positions matching TRBD1. The V gene's germline CDR1 is SQVTM and CDR2 ANQGSEA. V shed 3 bases, J shed 1 base, and the junction held 6 bases outside the gene matches. The CDR3 has 15 amino acids. CDR3 in amino acids: CSVEKMGQGTDTQYF. Here the CDR3 DNA reads TGCAGCGTTGAGAAGATGGGACAGGGCACAGATACGCAGTATTTT.

This sequence joins TRBV6-4 and TRBJ2-1; 12 bases map to TRBD2. V was pared by 5 bases and J by 6 bases, with 5 bases of the junction left unmatched. CDR3 length equals 15 residues. CDR1 and CDR2 from the germline V gene are MRHNA and SNTAGT. DNA for the CDR3: TGTGCCAGCAGTCCTAGCGGGGGGGTTTCCAATGAGCAGTTCTTC. Translated, it gives CASSPSGGVSNEQFF.